Listed here is a single T cell receptor (beta chain). The table came from immunoSEQ multiplex PCR; TCRdb's copy has only in-frame clones and leaves some out. This table has some 40,000 clones, 90% to 95% appearing once. The source of the sample is a study of ipilimumab plus nivolumab after autologous stem cell transplantation. This receptor was obtained from a male donor with multiple myeloma. Sample: PBMCs, taken in a trial of ipilimumab plus nivolumab as post-transplant consolidation.

CDR3 coding DNA: TGTGCCAGCAGTCCAGCGGGCCCTAGCACAGATACGCAGTATTTT. This gives the protein CASSPAGPSTDTQYF. This chain joins TRBV5-6 and TRBJ2-3; possible D gene TRBD2, 6 bases. The ends were cut back, 5 bases at V and 0 bases at J, with 13 bases in the middle. CDR1 SGHDT and CDR2 YYEEEE come from the germline V gene. This CDR3 is 15 amino acids long.